This TCR beta chain was recorded in a study of T cells in Graves' hyperthyroidism and ophthalmopathy (dated by TCRdb to the late 2010s). Background for the entire study: Peripheral blood was sampled at the time of initial diagnosis, prior to any treatment. The paper reports TCR Vbeta CDR3 sequencing of approximately 140 peripheral blood samples: 40 or so ophthalmopathy, 70 to 85 hyperthyroidism and 17 progressor patients. Thyroid tissue and blood T-cell repertoires from several Graves' hyperthyroidism patients were also compared in the study. Prospective prediction of ophthalmopathy was tested in an independent validation cohort consisting of about 19 hyperthyroidism patients and more than 15 patients who later progressed to ophthalmopathy. To identify TCR V-J signatures that set the groups apart, the researchers used a discovery cohort of 90 to 100 patients, made up of around 42 with Graves' ophthalmopathy and 57 with stable Graves' hyperthyroidism. The 90 or so discovery patients were randomly split 7:3 into training and test sets. After blood sampling, hyperthyroidism patients were treated with methimazole at a starting dose of 30 mg daily, and ophthalmopathy patients were treated with high-dose intravenous methylprednisolone. Beyond this particular receptor, the publication reports: Blood samples also contained most of the expanded thyroid clonotypes (frequency above 0.001), which suggests that blood repertoires may reflect thyroid immune responses. Sample size was not statistically predetermined, and blinding of investigators to group allocation was not performed. During validation, the model predicted progression to ophthalmopathy a median of about 5.9 months ahead of onset, with just under 71% sensitivity and almost 75% specificity. In cross-validation, a model built on a 13 V-J signature told ophthalmopathy apart from stable hyperthyroidism with 85% to 90% sensitivity and roughly 81% specificity, and in testing the same model reached 80%/75%.

Moderately to severely active disease, a Clinical Activity Score of at least 3, a NOSPECS grade of at least 4, and a duration under 3 months were present in ophthalmopathy patients. Exclusion was applied to patients with uncontrolled infections, other autoimmune diseases, pregnancy or lactation. Diagnoses relied on clinical symptoms, serum thyroxine and TRAb, thyroid ultrasound and orbital computed tomography. Ficoll-Paque density gradient centrifugation was used to isolate PBMCs from under 11 ml of fresh peripheral blood. Total RNA was extracted using Trizol reagent, and RNA quality was assessed on an Agilent 2100 Bioanalyzer. TCR beta CDR3 regions were amplified from RNA transcripts. A first-round RT-PCR of the TCR CDR3 used the HTBI primer set with the Qiagen OneStep RT-PCR kit. A second multiplex PCR round built the libraries, followed by size selection and purification. The libraries were sequenced on an Illumina HiSeq2000 using paired-end 100 bp reads. Per the original workflow: SOAPnuke was used to process the raw data, removing reads that contained adapters or uncalled bases, had a mean Phred below 15, or lacked an exact match to the constant primer or identifier. COPE v1.2.5 was used to merge the high-quality paired reads, and each unique nucleotide sequence was defined as a clonotype. MiTCR v1.1 was used to align the clonotypes against IMGT TRBV, TRBD and TRBJ reference segments. Analysis was restricted to V-J combinations with a frequency above 0.0001, which covered 98% to 99.2% of repertoires. The TCS score was defined as F50 (clonal expansion) divided by E x V (chaos), with BLOSUM62-based TCRdist calculated between CDR3 peptides within each V-J. Welch's t-statistics and random forest reduced around 550 V-J features to 10 to 15, which were used in a naive Bayes classifier (R e1071). TCRdb reworked the public reads: Q25 trimming with fastp, MiXCR clone assembly, productive beta chains retained. Rows with a matching CDR3 protein are joined into one entry that keeps the most common DNA and genes. None of the V and J calls come from the authors' own analysis; TCRdb made them. This sample comprises around 600,000 distinct CDR3 sequences, more than 13% of them detected only once. The ten largest account for 6.5% to 9% of the sample.

Spanning cysteine to phenylalanine, the CDR3 consists of 18 amino acids. The CDR3 DNA has 54 bases and is translated from base 1. CDR1 and CDR2, per the germline V gene, are SGHAT and FQNNGV. Trimming removed 5 bases from V and 5 bases from J, leaving 25 bases between the germline ends. This clonotype was recorded many times. Which antigen it targets is not known. The input lacks base qualities; no much larger clone sits a single base away. Sequencing was performed on blood. The sequence came from a woman between 18 and 29 years old with Graves' ophthalmopathy. The V and J segments used are TRBV11-2 and TRBJ2-1; TRBD2 is a weak D gene call, 5 bases matching. The DNA sequence is as follows: TGTGCCAGCAGCGCCCGCTGGTTGGTCTTAGAGGGTAACAATGAGCAGTTCTTC. This encodes CASSARWLVLEGNNEQFF.